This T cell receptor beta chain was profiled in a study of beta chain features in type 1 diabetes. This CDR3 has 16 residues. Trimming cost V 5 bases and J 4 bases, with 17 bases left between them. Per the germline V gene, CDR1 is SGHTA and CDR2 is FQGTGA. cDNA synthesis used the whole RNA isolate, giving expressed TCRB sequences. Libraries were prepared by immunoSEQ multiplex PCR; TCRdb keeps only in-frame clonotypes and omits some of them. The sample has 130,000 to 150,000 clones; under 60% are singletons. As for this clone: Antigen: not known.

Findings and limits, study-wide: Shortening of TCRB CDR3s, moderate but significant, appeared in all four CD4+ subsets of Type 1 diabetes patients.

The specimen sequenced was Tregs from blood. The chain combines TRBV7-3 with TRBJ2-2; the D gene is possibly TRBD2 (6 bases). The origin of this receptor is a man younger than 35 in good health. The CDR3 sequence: CASSPWRADITGELFF. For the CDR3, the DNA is TGTGCCAGCAGCCCATGGAGGGCGGACATCACCGGGGAGCTGTTTTTT.